This T cell receptor (beta chain) was recorded in a study of siplizumab effects on memory and regulatory T cells. Here immunoSEQ multiplex PCR was the method, and the copy in TCRdb shows in-frame clones only, minus some. The table lists about 110,000 clones, roughly nine tenths of them singletons. The length of the CDR3 is 12 residues. The V end lost 7 bases, the J end lost 8 bases, and 14 bases lay between the germline ends. The V gene's germline CDR1 is MNHEY and CDR2 SVGAGI. Points from the study as a whole: The alloresponse seemed to draw substantially on naive T cells, which appeared more diverse than memory cells. The mean Treg-derived percentage of mappable alloreactive CD4+ clones was 60% to 80% with siplizumab compared with about 30% in controls.

This clone has only one observation. The antigen remains undetermined. The clonotype originates from a human donor in good health. Sequencing input: Tregs sorted from blood. V and J are TRBV6-5 and TRBJ1-2; no firm D call. CDR3 residues: CASKGTRKGYTF. For the CDR3, the DNA is TGTGCCAGCAAAGGAACGCGTAAGGGCTACACCTTC.